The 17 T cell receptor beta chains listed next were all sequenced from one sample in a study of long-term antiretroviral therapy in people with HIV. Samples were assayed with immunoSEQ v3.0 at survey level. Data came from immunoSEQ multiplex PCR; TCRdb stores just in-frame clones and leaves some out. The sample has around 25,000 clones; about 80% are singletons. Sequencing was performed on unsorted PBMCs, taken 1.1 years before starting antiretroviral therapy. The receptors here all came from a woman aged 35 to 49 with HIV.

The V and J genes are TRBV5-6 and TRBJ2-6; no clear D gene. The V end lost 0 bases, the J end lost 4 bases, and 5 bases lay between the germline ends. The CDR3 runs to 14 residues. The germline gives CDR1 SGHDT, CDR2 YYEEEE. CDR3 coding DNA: TGTGCCAGCAGCTTGGAGACCGGGGCCAACGTCCTGACTTTC. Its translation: CASSLETGANVLTF.

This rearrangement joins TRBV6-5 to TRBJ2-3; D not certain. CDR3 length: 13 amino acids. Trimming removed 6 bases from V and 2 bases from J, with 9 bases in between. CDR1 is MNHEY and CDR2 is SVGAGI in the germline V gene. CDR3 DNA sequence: TGTGCCAGCAGGACCGGGTTCACAGATACGCAGTATTTT. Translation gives CASRTGFTDTQYF.

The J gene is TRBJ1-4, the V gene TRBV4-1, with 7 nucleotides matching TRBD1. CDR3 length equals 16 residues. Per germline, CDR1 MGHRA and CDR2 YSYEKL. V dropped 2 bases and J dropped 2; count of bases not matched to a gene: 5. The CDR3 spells CASSQNPGQTNEKLFF. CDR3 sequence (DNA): TGCGCCAGCAGCCAAAACCCGGGACAGACTAATGAAAAACTGTTTTTT.

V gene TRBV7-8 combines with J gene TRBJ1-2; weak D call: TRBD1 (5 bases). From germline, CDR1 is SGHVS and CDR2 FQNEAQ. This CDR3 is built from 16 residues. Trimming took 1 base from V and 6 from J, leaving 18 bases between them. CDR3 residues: CASSLDGASVFDGYTF. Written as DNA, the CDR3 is TGTGCCAGCAGCTTAGATGGGGCCTCAGTATTCGATGGCTACACCTTC.

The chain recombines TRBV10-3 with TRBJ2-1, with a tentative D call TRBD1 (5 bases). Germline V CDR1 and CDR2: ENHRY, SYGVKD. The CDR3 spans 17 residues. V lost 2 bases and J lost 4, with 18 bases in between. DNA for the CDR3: TGTGCCATCAGTGAGCTTCCAGGGAAACAAAGATACAATGAGCAGTTCTTC. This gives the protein CAISELPGKQRYNEQFF.

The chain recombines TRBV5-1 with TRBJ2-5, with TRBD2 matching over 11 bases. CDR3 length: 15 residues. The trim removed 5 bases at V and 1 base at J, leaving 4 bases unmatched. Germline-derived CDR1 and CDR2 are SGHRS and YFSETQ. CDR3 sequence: CASRRTSGSQETQYF. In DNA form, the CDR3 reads TGCGCCAGCAGGCGAACTAGCGGGAGCCAAGAGACCCAGTACTTC.

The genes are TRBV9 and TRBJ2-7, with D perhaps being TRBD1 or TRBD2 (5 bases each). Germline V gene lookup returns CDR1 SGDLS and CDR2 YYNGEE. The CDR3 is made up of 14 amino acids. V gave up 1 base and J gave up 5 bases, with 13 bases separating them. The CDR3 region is CASSVMGDVHEQYF. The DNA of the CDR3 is TGTGCCAGCAGCGTAATGGGGGACGTCCACGAGCAGTACTTC.

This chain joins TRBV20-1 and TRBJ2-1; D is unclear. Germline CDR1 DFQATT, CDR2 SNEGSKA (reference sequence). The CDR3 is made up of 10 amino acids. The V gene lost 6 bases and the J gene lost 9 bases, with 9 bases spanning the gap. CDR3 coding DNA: TGCAGTGCCCCCAGCGCTGAGCAGTTCTTC. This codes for CSAPSAEQFF.

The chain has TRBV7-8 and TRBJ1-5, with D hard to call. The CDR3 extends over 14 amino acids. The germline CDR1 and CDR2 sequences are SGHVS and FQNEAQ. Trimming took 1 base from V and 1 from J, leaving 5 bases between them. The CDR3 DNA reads TGTGCCAGCAGCTTAGTAGGGAGCAATCAGCCCCAGCATTTT. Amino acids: CASSLVGSNQPQHF.

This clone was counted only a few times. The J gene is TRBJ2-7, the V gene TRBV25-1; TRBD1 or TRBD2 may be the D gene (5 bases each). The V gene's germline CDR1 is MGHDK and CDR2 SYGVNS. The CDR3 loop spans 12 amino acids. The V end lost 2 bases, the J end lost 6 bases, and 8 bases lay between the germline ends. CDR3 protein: CASSEGAGEQYF. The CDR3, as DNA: TGTGCCAGCAGTGAAGGGGCGGGCGAGCAGTACTTC.

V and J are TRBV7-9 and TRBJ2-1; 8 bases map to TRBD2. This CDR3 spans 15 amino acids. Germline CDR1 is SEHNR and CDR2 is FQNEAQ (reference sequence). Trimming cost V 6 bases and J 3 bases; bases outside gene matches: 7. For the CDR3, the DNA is TGTGCCAGCAGTCCCAGCGGGAGCTACTACAATGAGCAGTTCTTC. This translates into CASSPSGSYYNEQFF. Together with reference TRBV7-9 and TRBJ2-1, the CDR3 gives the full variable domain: DTGVSQNPRHKITKRGQNVTFRCDPISEHNRLYWYRQTLGQGPEFLTYFQNEAQLEKSRLLSDRFSAERPKGSFSTLEIQRTEQGDSAMYLCASSPSGSYYNEQFFGPGTRLTVL.

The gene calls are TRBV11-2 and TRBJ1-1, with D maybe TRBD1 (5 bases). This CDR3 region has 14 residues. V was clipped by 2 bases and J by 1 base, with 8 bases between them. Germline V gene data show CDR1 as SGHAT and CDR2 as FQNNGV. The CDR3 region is CASSLHDRNTEAFF. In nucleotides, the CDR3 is TGTGCCAGCAGCTTACACGACAGGAACACTGAAGCTTTCTTT.

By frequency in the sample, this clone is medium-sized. The CDR3 is CASRGQGRGGYTF. The CDR3 DNA sequence: TGTGCCAGCAGGGGACAGGGGAGAGGTGGCTACACCTTC. The chain joins TRBV2 to TRBJ1-2; 10 positions agree with TRBD1. V trimming: 6 bases; J trimming: 7 bases; junction bases outside the gene matches: 5. This CDR3 spans 13 amino acids. Germline V lookup: CDR1 SNHLY, CDR2 FYNNEI.

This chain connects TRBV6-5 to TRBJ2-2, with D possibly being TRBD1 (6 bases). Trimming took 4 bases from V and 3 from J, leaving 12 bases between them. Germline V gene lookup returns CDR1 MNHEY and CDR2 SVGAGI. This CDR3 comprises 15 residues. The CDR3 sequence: CASSSTGSDTGELFF. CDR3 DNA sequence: TGTGCCAGCAGTTCCACAGGGTCGGACACCGGGGAGCTGTTTTTT.

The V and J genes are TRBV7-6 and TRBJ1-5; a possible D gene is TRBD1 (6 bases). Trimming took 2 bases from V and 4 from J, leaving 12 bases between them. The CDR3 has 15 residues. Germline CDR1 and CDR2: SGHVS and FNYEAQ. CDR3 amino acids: CASSLSGQWNQPQHF. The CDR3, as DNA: TGTGCCAGCAGCTTAAGCGGACAGTGGAATCAGCCCCAGCATTTT.

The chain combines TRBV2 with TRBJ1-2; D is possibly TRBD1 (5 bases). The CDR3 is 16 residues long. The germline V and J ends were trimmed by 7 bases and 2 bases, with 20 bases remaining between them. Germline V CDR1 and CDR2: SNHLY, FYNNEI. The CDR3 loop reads CASIGGAATRNYGYTF. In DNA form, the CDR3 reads TGTGCCAGCATTGGAGGGGCAGCTACAAGAAACTATGGCTACACCTTC.

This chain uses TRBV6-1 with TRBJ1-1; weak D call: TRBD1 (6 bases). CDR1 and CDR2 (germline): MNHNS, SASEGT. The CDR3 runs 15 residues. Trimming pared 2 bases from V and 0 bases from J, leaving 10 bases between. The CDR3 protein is CASSEKGGMNTEAFF. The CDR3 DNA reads TGTGCCAGCAGTGAAAAGGGGGGAATGAACACTGAAGCTTTCTTT.